The 25 T cell receptor beta chains given below trace back to one sample, sequenced in a study of CD8+ T cells in alopecia areata. Treatment denoted: oral pan-JAK inhibitor, 5-10 mg twice daily. Isolated RNA was reverse transcribed into cDNA used as the sequencing template. The data were produced by immunoSEQ multiplex PCR, yet TCRdb's version contains in-frame clones alone and is incomplete. This sample has 75,000 to 85,000 clones, with around 67% found just once. Sequencing used CD8+ T cells sorted from blood, obtained at week 24, from a patient treated with tofacitinib. These receptors all come from a human donor with alopecia areata.

This clone was counted only a few times. This chain links TRBV27 with TRBJ2-1; D uncertain. The CDR3 loop spans 13 amino acids. Germline V gene lookup returns CDR1 MNHEY and CDR2 SMNVEV (reference sequence). Trimming removed 5 bases at V and 3 bases at J, with 8 bases between. CDR3 residues: CASSASIYNEQFF. As DNA, the CDR3 is TGTGCCAGCAGTGCTAGTATCTACAATGAGCAGTTCTTC.

This chain joins TRBV7-2 and TRBJ2-7; 7 positions match TRBD1. The CDR3 extends over 16 amino acids. J lost 3 bases, V lost 7 bases, and 15 bases had no gene match. Germline CDR1 reads SGHTA; CDR2 reads FQGNSA. The CDR3 region is CASTPSSRGFNYEQYF. The DNA for the CDR3 is TGTGCCAGCACCCCGTCGAGCAGGGGGTTTAACTACGAGCAGTACTTC.

The chain joins TRBV5-6 to TRBJ1-6; D unclear. Germline CDR1 is SGHDT and CDR2 is YYEEEE. The CDR3 totals 14 residues. V was pared by 2 bases and J by 9 bases, with 12 bases between. CDR3 DNA sequence: TGTGCCAGCAGCTTCAACCCCGTTAGTTCACCCCTCCACTTT. Translating gives CASSFNPVSSPLHF.

This clone turned up a few times. The chain joins TRBV11-2 to TRBJ2-5, with 9 positions matching TRBD2. The CDR3 covers 17 residues. The V segment lost 7 bases and the J segment 3 bases; nucleotides outside the gene matches: 15. Looked up from germline, CDR1 is SGHAT and CDR2 is FQNNGV. The CDR3 region is CASITVRGLATEETQYF. CDR3 coding DNA: TGTGCCAGCATCACGGTGCGAGGACTAGCGACCGAAGAGACCCAGTACTTC.

The rearrangement links TRBV6-5 to TRBJ2-4; D perhaps matches TRBD2 (5 bases). Germline V lookup: CDR1 MNHEY, CDR2 SVGAGI. CDR3 length equals 12 residues. Trimming shortened V by 4 bases and J by 13 bases, and 14 bases separated the two germline ends. CDR3 residues: CASSSGSSQQYF. The CDR3 DNA follows: TGTGCCAGCAGTTCGGGGTCCAGCCAGCAGTACTTC.

The chain links TRBV29-1 to TRBJ1-2; 11 nucleotides line up with TRBD1. The V gene end was trimmed by 6 bases and the J gene end by 5 bases; junction bases not matched to a gene: 14. CDR3 length: 16 amino acids. Per the germline V gene, CDR1 is SQVTM and CDR2 is ANQGSEA. CDR3 DNA sequence: TGCAGCGTATTACTACCCCCGGACAGGGGGCGGTATGGCTACACCTTC. Translated, it gives CSVLLPPDRGRYGYTF.

CDR3 nucleotides: TGTGCCAGCAGCGTAGGAAGCCAGGGGAACTATGGCTACACCTTC. It yields the protein CASSVGSQGNYGYTF. This chain joins TRBV9 and TRBJ1-2; maybe TRBD1 (6 bases). V was shortened by 0 bases and J by 2 bases, with 11 bases between the two germline ends. The CDR3 loop spans 15 amino acids. Germline V gene data show CDR1 as SGDLS and CDR2 as YYNGEE.

The rearrangement links TRBV6-6 to TRBJ2-1, with 8 bases that match TRBD2. Germline CDR1 and CDR2: MNHNY and SVGAGI (reference sequence). The V segment lost 6 bases and the J segment 5 bases; nucleotides outside the gene matches: 12. This CDR3 spans 16 amino acids. CDR3 coding DNA: TGTGCCAGCAGCCACCTCGGGACTAGAGGGGACAATGAGCAGTTCTTC. Translation: CASSHLGTRGDNEQFF.

The CDR3 bases are TGTGCCACAAGAAGACGGGGGGAGGTTTACAATGAGCAGTTCTTC. Protein product: CATRRRGEVYNEQFF. The V call is TRBV15, the J call TRBJ2-1; TRBD2 agrees at 7 bases. The germline gives CDR1 LNHNV, CDR2 YYDKDF (reference sequence). CDR3 length: 15 residues. V shed 9 bases and J 4 bases; nucleotides not matched to a gene: 12.

The J gene is TRBJ2-1, the V gene TRBV4-1; TRBD1 matches 10 bases. V gave up 3 bases and J gave up 7 bases; unmatched junction bases: 3. Germline CDR1 and CDR2: MGHRA and YSYEKL. CDR3 length: 14 amino acids. CDR3 amino acids: CASSQDRGYNEQFF. The CDR3 DNA sequence: TGCGCCAGCAGCCAGGACAGGGGGTATAATGAGCAGTTCTTC.

This clone was observed a few times. The chain has TRBV4-3 and TRBJ2-1; TRBD2 aligns across 8 bases. This CDR3 is built from 15 residues. The V segment lost 4 bases and the J segment 4 bases; nucleotides outside the gene matches: 6. Looked up from germline, CDR1 is LGHNA and CDR2 is YSLEER. The CDR3 region has the DNA TGCGCCAGCAGCCCCCCGGGACTAGAATACAATGAGCAGTTCTTC. Its protein product is CASSPPGLEYNEQFF.

V usage is TRBV2 and J usage is TRBJ1-1; D unresolved. The CDR3 totals 14 residues. V was pared by 0 bases and J by 1 base, with 6 bases between. CDR1 is SNHLY and CDR2 is FYNNEI in the germline V gene. The CDR3 is CASSEAPRNTEAFF. DNA of the CDR3: TGTGCCAGCAGTGAAGCGCCCCGGAACACTGAAGCTTTCTTT. Full variable domain (rest looked up from reference TRBV2 and TRBJ1-1): EPEVTQTPSHQVTQMGQEVILRCVPISNHLYFYWYRQILGQKVEFLVSFYNNEISEKSEIFDDQFSVERPDGSNFTLKIRSTKLEDSAMYFCASSEAPRNTEAFFGQGTRLTVV.

In this sample, this clone turned up once. The V and J genes are TRBV4-1 and TRBJ2-1; 10 bases match TRBD2. V dropped 6 bases and J dropped 7; count of bases not matched to a gene: 9. Germline values: CDR1 MGHRA, CDR2 YSYEKL. The CDR3 is 15 residues long. As DNA, the CDR3 is TGCGCCAGCAGGACCTCGGCTAGCGGGAGTAATGAGCAGTTCTTC. Translating gives CASRTSASGSNEQFF.

The rearrangement uses TRBV11-2 and TRBJ2-1; D not certain. Germline CDR1 reads SGHAT; CDR2 reads FQNNGV. V was cut by 3 bases and J by 8 bases, with 2 bases left in between. The CDR3 totals 10 residues. This chain's CDR3 is CASSLDEQFF. DNA of the CDR3: TGTGCCAGCAGCTTGGATGAGCAGTTCTTC.

A word on this clone: A read error is likely here: a far larger clone is one base away. This specimen includes other DNA sequences encoding the same CDR3. This rearrangement joins TRBV4-3 to TRBJ1-1; TRBD1 agrees at 10 bases. From germline, CDR1 is LGHNA and CDR2 YSLEER. The CDR3 extends over 16 amino acids. J gave up 11 bases and V 0 bases, and 12 bases lay outside the gene matches. This CDR3 is CASSQEFGDRGYEAFF. In DNA form, the CDR3 reads TGCGCCAGCAGCCAAGAATTTGGGGACAGGGGTTATGAGGCTTTCTTT.

This clone came up a few times. V usage is TRBV4-2 and J usage is TRBJ2-3; possibly TRBD1 for D (5 bases). The CDR3 extends over 15 amino acids. Germline lookup yields CDR1 LGHNA and CDR2 YNFKEQ. The V gene lost 1 base and the J gene lost 0 bases, with 8 bases spanning the gap. The CDR3 reads CASSQGQYSTDTQYF. CDR3 coding DNA: TGTGCCAGCAGCCAAGGACAGTACAGCACAGATACGCAGTATTTT.

This clone appeared a few times. The chain links TRBV2 to TRBJ1-2; 8 bases fit TRBD1. Germline values: CDR1 SNHLY, CDR2 FYNNEI. V dropped 9 bases and J dropped 7; count of bases not matched to a gene: 10. This CDR3 spans 13 amino acids. The CDR3 DNA follows: TGTGCCAGGGCGGACAGGGAGGTTCGTGGCTACACCTTC. This translates into CARADREVRGYTF. The full variable domain, its missing parts supplied by reference TRBV2 and TRBJ1-2, is EPEVTQTPSHQVTQMGQEVILRCVPISNHLYFYWYRQILGQKVEFLVSFYNNEISEKSEIFDDQFSVERPDGSNFTLKIRSTKLEDSAMYFCARADREVRGYTFGSGTRLTVV.

With respect to this clone: Sequence at one end of the junction differs from germline and may be a read error. This chain connects TRBV4-1 to TRBJ2-7, with D tentatively TRBD1 (6 bases). The CDR3 spans 12 residues. Looked up from germline, CDR1 is MGHRA and CDR2 is YSYEKL. The CDR3 here is CASSWGRNEQYF. CDR3 DNA: TGTGCCAGCAGCTGGGGGCGGAACGAGCAGTACTTC.

This clone was counted only a few times. The CDR3 DNA sequence: TGTGCCTCGCGGACTGGGAACACCGGGGAGCTGTTTTTT. Its translation is CASRTGNTGELFF. V and J are TRBV6-5 and TRBJ2-2; perhaps TRBD2 as D (5 bases). Germline assignment: CDR1 MNHEY and CDR2 SVGAGI. Trimming left V 11 bases short and J 1 base short, with 11 bases between. The CDR3 contains 13 residues.

In this sample, this clone turned up once. This chain connects TRBV19 to TRBJ2-1, with 9 bases matching TRBD2. The CDR3 length is 17 residues. V shed 6 bases and J 4 bases; nucleotides not matched to a gene: 13. CDR1 is LNHDA and CDR2 is SQIVND in the germline V gene (reference sequence). This CDR3 is CASSLGTATSGYNEQFF. The CDR3 DNA is TGTGCCAGTAGCCTAGGTACCGCGACTAGCGGTTACAATGAGCAGTTCTTC.

CDR3 protein: CASSPWDGNQPQHF. The CDR3 DNA follows: TGTGCCAGCAGCCCCTGGGACGGCAATCAGCCCCAGCATTTT. J is TRBJ1-5 and V is TRBV9; D might be TRBD1 (5 bases). The CDR3 runs to 14 residues. Trimming left V 4 bases short and J 2 bases short, with 10 bases between. Germline V gene data show CDR1 as SGDLS and CDR2 as YYNGEE.

V is TRBV4-1 and J is TRBJ1-5, with D perhaps TRBD1 (5 bases). The CDR3 consists of 15 residues. CDR1 is MGHRA, CDR2 YSYEKL, per germline. The germline V and J ends were trimmed by 1 base and 2 bases, with 9 bases remaining between them. CDR3 region: CASSQVIQGNQPQHF. The CDR3 region has the DNA TGCGCCAGCAGCCAAGTTATACAGGGCAATCAGCCCCAGCATTTT.

The CDR3: CASSLGGRGSYEQYF. CDR3 coding DNA: TGTGCCAGCAGCTTAGGGGGGCGGGGCTCCTACGAGCAGTACTTC. The V gene is TRBV7-2, the J gene TRBJ2-7; possibly TRBD1 or TRBD2 for D (6 bases each). The length of the CDR3 is 15 residues. V lost 1 base, J lost 0 bases, and 10 bases lay in between. Germline V gene sequence: CDR1 SGHTA, CDR2 FQGNSA.

This clone was observed a handful of times. This chain links TRBV7-8 with TRBJ1-2; possibly TRBD1 for D (5 bases). V was trimmed by 0 bases and J by 0 bases, leaving 5 bases between them. The CDR3 covers 14 residues. Germline assignment: CDR1 SGHVS and CDR2 FQNEAQ. The CDR3 bases are TGTGCCAGCAGCTTAGCGACAGCTAACTATGGCTACACCTTC. It translates to CASSLATANYGYTF.

The rearrangement links TRBV5-6 to TRBJ2-5; D gene ambiguous. V dropped 2 bases and J dropped 5 bases, with 4 bases sitting between them. CDR3 length: 11 residues. Germline CDR1 and CDR2: SGHDT and YYEEEE. Written as DNA, the CDR3 is TGTGCCAGCAGCTTCACTGAGACCCAGTACTTC. Translating it yields CASSFTETQYF.